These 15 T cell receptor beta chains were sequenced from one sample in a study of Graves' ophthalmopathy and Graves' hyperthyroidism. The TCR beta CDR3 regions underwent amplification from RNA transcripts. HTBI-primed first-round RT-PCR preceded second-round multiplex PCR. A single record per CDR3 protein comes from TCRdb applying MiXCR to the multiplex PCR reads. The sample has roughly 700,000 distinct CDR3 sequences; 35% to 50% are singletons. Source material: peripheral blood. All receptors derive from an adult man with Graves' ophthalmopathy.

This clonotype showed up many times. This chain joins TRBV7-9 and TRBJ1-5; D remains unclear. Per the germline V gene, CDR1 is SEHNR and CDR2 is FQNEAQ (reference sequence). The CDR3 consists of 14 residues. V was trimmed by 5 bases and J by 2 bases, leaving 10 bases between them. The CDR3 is CASSHGEGNQPQHF. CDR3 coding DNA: TGTGCCAGCAGCCACGGGGAGGGCAATCAGCCCCAGCATTTT.

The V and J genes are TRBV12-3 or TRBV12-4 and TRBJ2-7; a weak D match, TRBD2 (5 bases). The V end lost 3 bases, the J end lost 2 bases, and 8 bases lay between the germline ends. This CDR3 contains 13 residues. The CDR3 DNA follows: TGTGCCAGCAGTTTTGGACTCACCTACGAGCAGTACTTC. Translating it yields CASSFGLTYEQYF.

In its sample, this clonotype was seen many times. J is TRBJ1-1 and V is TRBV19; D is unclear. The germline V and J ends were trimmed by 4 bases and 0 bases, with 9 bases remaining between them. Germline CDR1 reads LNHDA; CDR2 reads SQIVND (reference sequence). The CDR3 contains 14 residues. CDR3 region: CASSSPSMNTEAFF. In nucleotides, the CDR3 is TGTGCCAGTAGTAGCCCCAGTATGAACACTGAAGCTTTCTTT.

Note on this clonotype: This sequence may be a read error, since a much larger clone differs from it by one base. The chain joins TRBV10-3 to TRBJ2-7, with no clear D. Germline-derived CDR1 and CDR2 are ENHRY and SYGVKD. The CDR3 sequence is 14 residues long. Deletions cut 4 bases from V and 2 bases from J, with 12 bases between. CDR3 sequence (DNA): TGTGCCATCAGTGTAGCTGAGCGAACCTACGAGCAGTACTTC. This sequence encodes CAISVAERTYEQYF.

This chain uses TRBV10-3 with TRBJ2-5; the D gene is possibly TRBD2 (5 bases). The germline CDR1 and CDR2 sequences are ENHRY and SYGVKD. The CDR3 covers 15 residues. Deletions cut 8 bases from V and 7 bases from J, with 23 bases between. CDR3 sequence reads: CAISSRDPQTRTQYF. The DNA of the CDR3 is TGTGCCATCTCAAGCCGGGATCCCCAGACGAGGACCCAGTACTTC.

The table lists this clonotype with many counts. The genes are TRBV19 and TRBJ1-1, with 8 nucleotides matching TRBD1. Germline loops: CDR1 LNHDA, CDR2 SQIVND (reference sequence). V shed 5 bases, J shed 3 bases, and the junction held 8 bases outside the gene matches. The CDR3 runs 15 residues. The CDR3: CASSFPRTGYTEAFF. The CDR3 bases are TGTGCCAGTAGTTTTCCTCGGACAGGGTACACTGAAGCTTTCTTT.

The CDR3 DNA reads TGTGCCAGCAGTGAGGAGCGGGAGGTGTACGAGCAGTACTTC. Its protein product is CASSEEREVYEQYF. The gene calls are TRBV6-5 and TRBJ2-7; 9 bases line up with TRBD2. CDR1 and CDR2 (germline): MNHEY, SVGAGI. V lost 5 bases, J lost 4 bases, and 6 bases stayed unmatched. The CDR3 length is 14 residues.

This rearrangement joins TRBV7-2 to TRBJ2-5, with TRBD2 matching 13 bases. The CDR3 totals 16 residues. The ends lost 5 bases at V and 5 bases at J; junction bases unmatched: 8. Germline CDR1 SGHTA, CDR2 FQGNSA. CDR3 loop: CASSQTLAGGPETQYF. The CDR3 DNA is TGTGCCAGCAGCCAGACACTAGCGGGAGGGCCGGAGACCCAGTACTTC.

CDR3 coding DNA: TGTGCCAGTTTTGCGGGAACTTCACCCCTCCACTTT. It translates to CASFAGTSPLHF. This chain uses TRBV25-1 with TRBJ1-6; D uncertain. This CDR3 is 12 amino acids long. Deletions cut 9 bases from V and 9 bases from J, with 12 bases between. Germline assignment: CDR1 MGHDK and CDR2 SYGVNS.

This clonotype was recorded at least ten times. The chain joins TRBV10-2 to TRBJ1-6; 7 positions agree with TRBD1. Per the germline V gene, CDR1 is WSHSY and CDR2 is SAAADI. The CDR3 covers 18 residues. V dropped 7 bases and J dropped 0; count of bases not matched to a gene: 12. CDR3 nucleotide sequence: TGCGCCAGCAACGACAGGGTGGAGACGAGCTCCTATAATTCACCCCTCCACTTT. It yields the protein CASNDRVETSSYNSPLHF.

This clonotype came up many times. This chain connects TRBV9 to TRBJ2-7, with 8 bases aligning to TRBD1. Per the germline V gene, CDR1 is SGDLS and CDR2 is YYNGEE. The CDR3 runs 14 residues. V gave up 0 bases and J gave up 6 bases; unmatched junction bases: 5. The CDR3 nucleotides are TGTGCCAGCAGCGTAGCTCAGGGGGCGGGCGAGCAGTACTTC. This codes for CASSVAQGAGEQYF. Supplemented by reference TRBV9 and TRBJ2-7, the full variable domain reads DSGVTQTPKHLITATGQRVTLRCSPRSGDLSVYWYQQSLDQGLQFLIQYYNGEERAKGNILERFSAQQFPDLHSELNLSSLELGDSALYFCASSVAQGAGEQYFGPGTRLTVT.

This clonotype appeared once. The chain's CDR3 is CASSARGLAGVIYEQYF. The CDR3 DNA sequence: TGTGCCAGCAGTGCTAGGGGTCTAGCGGGAGTGATCTACGAGCAGTACTTC. The V and J genes are TRBV25-1 and TRBJ2-7, with 10 bases that match TRBD2. CDR1 MGHDK and CDR2 SYGVNS come from the germline V gene. The J segment lost 3 bases and the V segment lost 4 bases, leaving 12 bases of the junction unmatched. CDR3 length: 17 amino acids.

Written as DNA, the CDR3 is TGTGCCAGCTCCCTAACTCAGGGGCTAGGGAACACTGAAGCTTTCTTT. It encodes CASSLTQGLGNTEAFF. The gene calls are TRBV25-1 and TRBJ1-1, with a tentative D call TRBD1 (6 bases). Germline lookup yields CDR1 MGHDK and CDR2 SYGVNS. V shed 8 bases and J shed 1 base, with 20 bases lying between them. This CDR3 is built from 16 residues.

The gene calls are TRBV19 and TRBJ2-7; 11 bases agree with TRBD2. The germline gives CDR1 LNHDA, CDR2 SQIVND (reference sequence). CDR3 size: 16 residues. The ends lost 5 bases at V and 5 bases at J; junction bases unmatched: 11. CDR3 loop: CASSESRTSGLHEQYF. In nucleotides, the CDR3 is TGTGCCAGTAGTGAATCCCGGACTAGCGGGTTACACGAGCAGTACTTC. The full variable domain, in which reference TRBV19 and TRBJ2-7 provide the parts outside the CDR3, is DGGITQSPKYLFRKEGQNVTLSCEQNLNHDAMYWYRQDPGQGLRLIYYSQIVNDFQKGDIAEGYSVSREKKESFPLTVTSAQKNPTAFYLCASSESRTSGLHEQYFGPGTRLTVT.

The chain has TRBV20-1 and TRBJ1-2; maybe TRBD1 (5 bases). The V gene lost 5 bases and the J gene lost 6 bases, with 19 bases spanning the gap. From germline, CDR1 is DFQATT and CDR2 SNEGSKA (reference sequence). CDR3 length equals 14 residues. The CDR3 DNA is TGCAGTGCTGCCTCCCGAGGGGCGCGAGATGGCTACACCTTC. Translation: CSAASRGARDGYTF.